This is a list of T cell receptor beta chains from one sample in a study of cytomegalovirus exposure and HLA in healthy donors. The method was immunoSEQ multiplex PCR; TCRdb's version includes in-frame clones alone and lacks a portion of them. The table has about 110,000 clones, about two thirds seen once. The sample consisted of PBMCs. Receptor source: a female donor in good health and CMV-seronegative. The CDR3 runs from the conserved cysteine through the conserved F or W. A D gene is named only where the DNA matches it firmly. Clone size is given for some rows only: seen once, a few or many times, or a class if the clone is expanded.

>TRBV11-2|few|TRBD2|TRBJ2-3
CASSLVRGGIDTQYF
TGTGCCAGCAGCTTAGTGCGGGGAGGGATAGATACGCAGTATTTT
>TRBV9|NA|NA|TRBJ1-1
CASSPGDRQNTEAFF
TGTGCCAGCAGCCCCGGAGACAGACAGAACACTGAAGCTTTCTTT
>TRBV6-5|NA|NA|TRBJ1-2
CASRDRTNYGYTF
TGTGCCAGCAGAGACAGGACTAACTATGGCTACACCTTC
>TRBV7-8|NA|TRBD1|TRBJ2-1
CASSTTGTASYNEQFF
TGTGCCAGCAGCACCACCGGGACAGCTTCCTACAATGAGCAGTTCTTC
>TRBV6-1|NA|TRBD1|TRBJ2-5
CASSVQTGTQETQYF
TGTGCCAGCAGTGTTCAGACAGGGACCCAAGAGACCCAGTACTTC
>TRBV28|NA|NA|TRBJ2-1
CASSLSGSQNEQFF
TGTGCCAGCAGTTTAAGCGGAAGTCAAAATGAGCAGTTCTTC
>TRBV6-6|NA|NA|TRBJ1-4
CASSSIGPGIEKLFF
TGTGCCAGCAGTTCGATCGGACCGGGGATCGAAAAACTGTTTTTT
>TRBV11-2|NA|NA|TRBJ1-1
CASSLDSTEAFF
TGTGCCAGCAGCTTAGACAGCACTGAAGCTTTCTTT
>TRBV4-1|few|NA|TRBJ1-5
CASSQVAGQTNQPQHF
TGCGCCAGCAGCCAAGTGGCCGGACAGACTAATCAGCCCCAGCATTTT
>TRBV11-2|few|TRBD2|TRBJ2-1
CASSPTSSSYNEQFF
TGTGCCAGCAGCCCGACTAGCAGCTCCTACAATGAGCAGTTCTTC
>TRBV20-1|NA|TRBD1|TRBJ2-5
CSSGGSETQYF
TGCAGCTCAGGGGGCAGTGAGACCCAGTACTTC
>TRBV4-2|NA|TRBD1|TRBJ2-1
CASSQEIRGGFNEQFF
TGTGCCAGCAGCCAAGAGATACGAGGGGGCTTCAATGAGCAGTTCTTC
>TRBV5-5|NA|NA|TRBJ2-7
CATSLGRASYEQYF
TGTGCCACCTCCCTCGGCAGGGCATCCTACGAGCAGTACTTC
>TRBV10-3|once|NA|TRBJ1-2
CAIATGDGYTF
TGTGCCATTGCGACAGGAGATGGCTACACCTTC
>TRBV7-9|NA|NA|TRBJ2-5
CASTTEAGAVQETQYF
TGTGCCAGCACCACGGAGGCGGGGGCCGTCCAAGAGACCCAGTACTTC
>TRBV27|NA|NA|TRBJ1-1
CASSDRLGRAEAFF
TGTGCCAGCAGCGACAGGCTCGGGAGGGCTGAAGCTTTCTTT
>TRBV27|NA|TRBD1|TRBJ1-2
CASSHRQGRGYTF
TGTGCCAGCAGTCACCGACAGGGTCGGGGCTACACCTTC
>TRBV7-2|NA|NA|TRBJ1-1
CASSLATASEGTEAFF
TGTGCCAGCAGCTTAGCGACTGCCTCGGAGGGGACTGAAGCTTTCTTT
>TRBV5-1|NA|NA|TRBJ2-5
CASSLNPPGQETQYF
TGCGCCAGCAGCTTAAACCCCCCGGGCCAAGAGACCCAGTACTTC
>TRBV28|NA|TRBD1|TRBJ1-5
CASSLLKGGVQPQHF
TGTGCCAGCAGTTTATTAAAAGGGGGCGTACAGCCCCAGCATTTT
>TRBV7-2|NA|NA|TRBJ2-5
CASSPHRSRLQETQYF
TGTGCCAGCAGCCCACACAGGAGCCGACTTCAAGAGACCCAGTACTTC
>TRBV21-1|NA|NA|TRBJ1-1
CGQGVGEAFF
TGTGGACAGGGAGTGGGTGAAGCTTTCTTT
>TRBV10-3|NA|NA|TRBJ1-2
CAISEYTGGYTF
TGTGCCATCAGTGAGTATACAGGCGGCTACACCTTC
>TRBV10-1|NA|TRBD2|TRBJ2-5
CASSPGTSGNQETQYF
TGCGCCAGCAGTCCCGGGACTAGCGGAAACCAAGAGACCCAGTACTTC
>TRBV7-2|few|TRBD1|TRBJ1-1
CASSSAGGVTEAFF
TGTGCCAGCAGCTCCGCAGGGGGCGTCACTGAAGCTTTCTTT
>TRBV2|NA|TRBD2|TRBJ2-1
CASSSRGGLAGEQFF
TGTGCCAGCAGTTCCCGCGGAGGACTAGCGGGAGAGCAGTTCTTC
>TRBV6-1|NA|NA|TRBJ2-7
CASSLYEQYF
TGTGCCAGCAGTCTCTACGAGCAGTACTTC
>TRBV10-3|NA|NA|TRBJ1-4
CAISEPGEGYKEKLFF
TGTGCCATCAGTGAGCCAGGGGAAGGGTACAAAGAAAAACTGTTTTTT
>TRBV2|NA|NA|TRBJ2-5
CASSSYREKVETQYF
TGTGCCAGCAGTAGTTACCGGGAGAAAGTAGAGACCCAGTACTTC
>TRBV19|once|TRBD1|TRBJ1-4
CASRLDRATNEKLFF
TGTGCCAGTAGACTCGACAGGGCAACTAATGAAAAACTGTTTTTT
>TRBV11-1|NA|TRBD2|TRBJ2-3
CASSLGTSGDTQYF
TGTGCCAGCAGCTTAGGGACTAGCGGAGATACGCAGTATTTT
>TRBV28|NA|NA|TRBJ1-2
CASSLGRGTLNYGYTF
TGTGCCAGCAGTTTAGGAAGGGGCACCCTTAACTATGGCTACACCTTC
>TRBV25-1|NA|TRBD1|TRBJ2-2
CASSESGTGVLHTGELFF
TGTGCCAGCAGTGAGTCCGGGACAGGAGTTCTCCACACCGGGGAGCTGTTTTTT
>TRBV30|NA|TRBD2|TRBJ2-2
CAWSVSGTSGRGELFF
TGTGCCTGGAGTGTCTCCGGGACTAGCGGGAGAGGGGAGCTGTTTTTT
>TRBV7-9|NA|NA|TRBJ1-2
CASSFQLNLPYGYTF
TGTGCCAGCAGCTTCCAACTCAACCTACCCTATGGCTACACCTTC
>TRBV11-2|NA|NA|TRBJ1-1
CASSPETDTEAFF
TGTGCCAGCAGCCCGGAGACGGACACTGAAGCTTTCTTT
>TRBV29-1|NA|NA|TRBJ1-4
CSALDEKLFF
TGCAGCGCCCTTGATGAAAAACTGTTTTTT
>TRBV5-1|few|TRBD2|TRBJ2-3
CASSDGTSGWTDTQYF
TGCGCCAGCAGCGATGGGACTAGCGGGTGGACAGATACGCAGTATTTT
>TRBV13|NA|NA|TRBJ2-7
CASSALDRPHEQYF
TGTGCCAGCAGCGCCCTTGACAGGCCCCACGAGCAGTACTTC
>TRBV5-3|few|NA|TRBJ2-5
CARSSPPTSSQETQYF
TGTGCCAGAAGCTCCCCTCCTACTTCTTCGCAAGAGACCCAGTACTTC